The source of this TCR beta chain is a study of T cell responses to AZD1222 COVID-19 vaccine. Study-wide results and limits: Researchers report vaccine-associated CD4 TCRs spanning spike, with dominance at 160-218 and 743-854.

Measured with immunoSEQ multiplex PCR; TCRdb has only the in-frame clones, and not every one. The sample gives approximately 150,000 clones, roughly 94% of which show up once; under 6% is in the top ten. V lost 3 bases and J 0 bases, leaving 9 bases between the germline ends. Germline values: CDR1 GTSNPN, CDR2 SVGIG (reference sequence). The CDR3 extends over 13 amino acids. Analysis merged second doses at about 4 or about 12 weeks. With regard to this clone: Antigen: not known.

This sequence was found in an adult who received the AZD1222 COVID-19 vaccine. The rearrangement joins TRBV30 to TRBJ2-7; D call uncertain. The specimen was peripheral blood, collected 28 days after the second AZD1222 dose. The CDR3 DNA sequence: TGTGCCTGGAGCCCAGGCCTCTCCTACGAGCAGTACTTC. The encoded protein is CAWSPGLSYEQYF. Combining the CDR3 with reference TRBV30 and TRBJ2-7 gives the whole variable domain SQTIHQWPATLVQPVGSPLSLECTVEGTSNPNLYWYRQAAGRGLQLLFYSVGIGQISSEVPQNLSASRPQDRQFILSSKKLLLSDSGFYLCAWSPGLSYEQYFGPGTRLTVT.